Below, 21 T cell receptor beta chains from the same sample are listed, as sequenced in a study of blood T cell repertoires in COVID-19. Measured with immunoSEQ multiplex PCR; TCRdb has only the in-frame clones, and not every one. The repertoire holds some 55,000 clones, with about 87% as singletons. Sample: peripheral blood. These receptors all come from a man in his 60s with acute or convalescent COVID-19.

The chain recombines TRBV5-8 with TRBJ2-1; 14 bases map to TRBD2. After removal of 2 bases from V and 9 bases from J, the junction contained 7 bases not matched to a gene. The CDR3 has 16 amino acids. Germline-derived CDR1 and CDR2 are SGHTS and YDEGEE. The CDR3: CASSFPTSGGAGEQFF. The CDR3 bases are TGTGCCAGCAGCTTTCCGACTAGCGGGGGGGCTGGTGAGCAGTTCTTC.

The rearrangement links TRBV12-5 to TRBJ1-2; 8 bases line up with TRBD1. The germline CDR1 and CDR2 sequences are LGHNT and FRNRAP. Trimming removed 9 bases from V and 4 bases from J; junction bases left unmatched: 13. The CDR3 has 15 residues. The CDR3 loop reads CASSRDRTILYGYTF. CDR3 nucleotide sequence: TGTGCTAGCTCGAGGGACAGGACAATACTCTATGGCTACACCTTC.

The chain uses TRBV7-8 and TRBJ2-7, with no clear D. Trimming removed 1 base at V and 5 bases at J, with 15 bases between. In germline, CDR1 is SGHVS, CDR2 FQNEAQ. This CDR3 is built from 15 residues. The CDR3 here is CASSLEVYSLNEQYF. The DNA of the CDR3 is TGTGCCAGCAGCTTAGAGGTTTACAGTCTGAACGAGCAGTACTTC.

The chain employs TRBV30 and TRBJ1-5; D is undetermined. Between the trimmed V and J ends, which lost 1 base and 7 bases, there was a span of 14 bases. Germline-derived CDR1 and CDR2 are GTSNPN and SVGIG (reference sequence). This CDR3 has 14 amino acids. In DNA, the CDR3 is TGTGCCTGGAGTGGTGGCCACGAACAGCAGCCCCAGCATTTT. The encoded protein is CAWSGGHEQQPQHF.

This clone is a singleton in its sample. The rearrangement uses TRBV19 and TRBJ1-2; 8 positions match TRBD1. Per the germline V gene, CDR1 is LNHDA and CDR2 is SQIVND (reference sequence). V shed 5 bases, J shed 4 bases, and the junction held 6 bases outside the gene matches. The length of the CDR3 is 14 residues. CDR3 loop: CASSARTGPYGYTF. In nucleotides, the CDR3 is TGTGCCAGTAGTGCCCGGACAGGGCCCTATGGCTACACCTTC.

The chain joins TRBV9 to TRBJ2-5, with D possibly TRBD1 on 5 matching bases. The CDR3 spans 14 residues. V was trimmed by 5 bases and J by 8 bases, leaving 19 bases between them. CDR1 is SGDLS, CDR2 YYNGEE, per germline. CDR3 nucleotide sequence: TGTGCCAGCAGTCGAAGCGACAGTCCGGAAACCCAGTACTTC. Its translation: CASSRSDSPETQYF.

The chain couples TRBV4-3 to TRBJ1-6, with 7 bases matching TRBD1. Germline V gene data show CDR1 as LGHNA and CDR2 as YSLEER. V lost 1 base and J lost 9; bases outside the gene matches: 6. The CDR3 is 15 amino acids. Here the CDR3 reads CASSQVVRGSSPLHF. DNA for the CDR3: TGCGCCAGCAGCCAAGTGGTCAGGGGGAGTTCACCCCTCCACTTT.

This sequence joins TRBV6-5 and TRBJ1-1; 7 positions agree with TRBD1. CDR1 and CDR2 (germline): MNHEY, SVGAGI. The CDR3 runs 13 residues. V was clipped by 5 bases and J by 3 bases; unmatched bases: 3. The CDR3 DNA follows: TGTGCCAGCAGTACAGGGGAGGACACTGAAGCTTTCTTT. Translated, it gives CASSTGEDTEAFF.

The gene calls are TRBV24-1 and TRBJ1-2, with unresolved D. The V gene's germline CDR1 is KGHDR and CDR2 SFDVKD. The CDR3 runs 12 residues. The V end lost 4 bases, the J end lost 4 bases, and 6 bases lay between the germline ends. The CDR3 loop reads CATSDYSYGYTF. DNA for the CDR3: TGTGCCACCAGTGACTACAGCTATGGCTACACCTTC.

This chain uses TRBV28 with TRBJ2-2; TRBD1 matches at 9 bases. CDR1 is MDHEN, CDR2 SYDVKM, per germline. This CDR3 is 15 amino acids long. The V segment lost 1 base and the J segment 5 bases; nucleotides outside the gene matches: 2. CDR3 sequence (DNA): TGTGCCAGCAGTTTATCGGGACAGGGAACCGGGGAGCTGTTTTTT. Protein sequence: CASSLSGQGTGELFF.

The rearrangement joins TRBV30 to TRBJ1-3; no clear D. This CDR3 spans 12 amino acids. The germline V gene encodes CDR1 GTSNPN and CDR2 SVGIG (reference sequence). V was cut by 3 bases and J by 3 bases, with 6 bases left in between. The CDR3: CAWSPSGNTIYF. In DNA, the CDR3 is TGTGCCTGGAGCCCCAGTGGAAACACCATATATTTT. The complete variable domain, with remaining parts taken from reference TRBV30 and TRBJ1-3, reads SQTIHQWPATLVQPVGSPLSLECTVEGTSNPNLYWYRQAAGRGLQLLFYSVGIGQISSEVPQNLSASRPQDRQFILSSKKLLLSDSGFYLCAWSPSGNTIYFGEGSWLTVV.

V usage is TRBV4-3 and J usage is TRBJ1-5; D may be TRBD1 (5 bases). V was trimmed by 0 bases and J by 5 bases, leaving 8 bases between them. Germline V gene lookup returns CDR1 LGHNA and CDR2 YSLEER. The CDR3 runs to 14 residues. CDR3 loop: CASSQDAGDQPQHF. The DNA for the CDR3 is TGCGCCAGCAGCCAAGATGCGGGGGATCAGCCCCAGCATTTT.

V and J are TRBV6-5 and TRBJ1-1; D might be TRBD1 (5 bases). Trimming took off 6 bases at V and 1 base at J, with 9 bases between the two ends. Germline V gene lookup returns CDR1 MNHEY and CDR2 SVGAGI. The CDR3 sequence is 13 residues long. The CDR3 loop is CASRSTGNTEAFF. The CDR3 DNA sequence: TGTGCCAGCAGATCCACAGGGAACACTGAAGCTTTCTTT.

The CDR3 is CASSGGRGNEKLFF. In DNA form, the CDR3 reads TGTGCCAGCAGCGGAGGGCGGGGTAATGAAAAACTGTTTTTT. The rearrangement joins TRBV9 to TRBJ1-4; no clear D gene. The CDR3 length is 14 residues. The germline V gene has CDR1 SGDLS and CDR2 YYNGEE. Trimming took off 3 bases at V and 4 bases at J, with 10 bases between the two ends.

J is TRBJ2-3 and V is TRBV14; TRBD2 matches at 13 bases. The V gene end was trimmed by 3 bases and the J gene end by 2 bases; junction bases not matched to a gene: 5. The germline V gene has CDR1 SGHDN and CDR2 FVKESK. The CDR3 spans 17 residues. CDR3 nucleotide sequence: TGTGCCAGCAGCCAGAGGACTAGCGGGAGAAACACAGATACGCAGTATTTT. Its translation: CASSQRTSGRNTDTQYF.

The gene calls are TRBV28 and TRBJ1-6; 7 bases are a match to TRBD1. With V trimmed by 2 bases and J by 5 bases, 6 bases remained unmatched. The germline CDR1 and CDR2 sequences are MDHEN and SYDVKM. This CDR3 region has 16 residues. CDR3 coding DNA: TGTGCCAGCAGTTTAGGGTTGCAGGGGGATAATTCACCCCTCCACTTT. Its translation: CASSLGLQGDNSPLHF.

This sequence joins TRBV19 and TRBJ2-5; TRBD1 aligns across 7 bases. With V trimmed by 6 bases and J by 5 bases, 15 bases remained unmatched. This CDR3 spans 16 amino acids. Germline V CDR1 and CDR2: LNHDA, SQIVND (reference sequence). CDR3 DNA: TGTGCCAGTAGCCCACTTCGACAGGGTCCGAGCGAGACCCAGTACTTC. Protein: CASSPLRQGPSETQYF.

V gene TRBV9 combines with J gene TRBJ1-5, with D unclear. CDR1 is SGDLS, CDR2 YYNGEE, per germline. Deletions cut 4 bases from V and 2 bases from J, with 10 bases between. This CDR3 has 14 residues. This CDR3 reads CASSNGVGNQPQHF. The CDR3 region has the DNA TGTGCCAGCAGCAACGGGGTTGGCAATCAGCCCCAGCATTTT.

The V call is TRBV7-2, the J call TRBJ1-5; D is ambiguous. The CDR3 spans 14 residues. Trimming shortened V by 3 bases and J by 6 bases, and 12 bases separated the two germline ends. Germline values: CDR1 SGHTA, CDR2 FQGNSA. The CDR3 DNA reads TGTGCCAGCAGCTTCATCGGAGTGGGTCAGCCCCAGCATTTT. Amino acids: CASSFIGVGQPQHF.

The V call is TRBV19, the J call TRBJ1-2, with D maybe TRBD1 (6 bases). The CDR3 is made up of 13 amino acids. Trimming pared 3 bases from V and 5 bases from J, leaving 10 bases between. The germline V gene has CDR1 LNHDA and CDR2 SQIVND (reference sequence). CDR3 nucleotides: TGTGCCAGTAGTATTGTGCAGGGGTATGGCTACACCTTC. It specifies CASSIVQGYGYTF.

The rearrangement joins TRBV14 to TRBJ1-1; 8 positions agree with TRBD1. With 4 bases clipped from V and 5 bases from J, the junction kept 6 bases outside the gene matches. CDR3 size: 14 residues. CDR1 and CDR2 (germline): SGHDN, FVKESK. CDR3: CASSRTGGRTEAFF. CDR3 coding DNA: TGTGCCAGCAGCCGTACAGGGGGAAGGACTGAAGCTTTCTTT.